Described below is a single T cell receptor (beta chain) sequence and its context. Antigen unknown. The sample comes from a study of cytomegalovirus exposure and HLA in healthy donors. The PCR contained 60 Vbeta and 13 Jbeta primers. Produced via immunoSEQ multiplex PCR; TCRdb's table is partial and in-frame only. The data show about 140,000 clones, with 75% seen just once and 3.3% held by the top ten. Study findings and constraints: In a later analysis, a missense DCLRE1C variant was linked to TCR beta V- and J-gene trimming. Later work found that TCR association rates differed between HLA loci; DRB1 had the most and HLA-C the fewest. It was shown in a later analysis that HLA-associated TCR beta chains were more clonally expanded than other, equally common chains.

V gave up 5 bases and J gave up 5 bases, with 15 bases separating them. Germline values: CDR1 MNHEY, CDR2 SVGAGI. The CDR3 length is 14 residues. The chain carries TRBV6-5 and TRBJ1-1; D is undetermined. Sequencing was carried out using PBMCs. This receptor was obtained from a man aged 35-49 years in good health and CMV-seronegative. This chain's CDR3 is CASSEFLRTTEAFF. In DNA, the CDR3 is TGTGCCAGCAGTGAATTTTTAAGGACTACTGAAGCTTTCTTT.